A single sample gave rise to the 2 T cell receptor beta chains below, sequenced in a study of T cell changes during pregnancy in multiple sclerosis (dated 2019 in TCRdb). The library relied on the immunoSEQ multiplex PCR assay. The table was pulled from immuneACCESS by TCRdb, which kept in-frame rearrangements only. Such tables lose some clones; where checked, under half of the loss comes from unresolved V genes, and the rest has no known cause. The sample table holds approximately 100,000 clones, of which around 90% were seen once. The ten largest account for approximately 1.2% of the sample. Sample: peripheral blood, taken in the second trimester of pregnancy. Receptors were obtained from a female donor with multiple sclerosis, enrolled in a pregnancy study.

This clone has just one count. The chain joins TRBV9 to TRBJ1-3; D uncertain. V dropped 1 base and J dropped 0 bases, with 2 bases sitting between them. CDR1 is SGDLS, CDR2 YYNGEE, per germline. This CDR3 has 13 residues. The CDR3 nucleotides are TGTGCCAGCAGCGTACACTCTGGAAACACCATATATTTT. It translates to CASSVHSGNTIYF.

This clone was counted a single time. The rearrangement links TRBV30 to TRBJ1-2; maybe TRBD1 (6 bases). CDR1 GTSNPN and CDR2 SVGIG come from the germline V gene (reference sequence). The CDR3 has 18 amino acids. The ends were cut back, 5 bases at V and 0 bases at J, with 25 bases in the middle. This chain's CDR3 is CAWGVAPGHPGPNYGYTF. CDR3 sequence (DNA): TGTGCCTGGGGAGTAGCTCCGGGACACCCAGGGCCTAACTATGGCTACACCTTC.